The present entry profiles one TCR beta chain with its context. The sample originates from a study of spatial heterogeneity in lung cancer. Study-level background: Detection consistently yielded more beta chains than alpha chains.

The time point here: blood at routine non-recurrence follow-up after resection. In each case, whole RNA from tumor, nontumor lung or frozen PBMC was sequenced unsorted. Germline CDR1 MNHEY, CDR2 SMNVEV (reference sequence). This CDR3 has 16 residues. V lost 4 bases to trimming and J lost 5 bases; unmatched junction nucleotides: 12. TCRdb analysed the 5' RACE reads with MiXCR anew, one entry per CDR3 protein. The table has about 50,000 distinct CDR3 sequences, less than 9% seen once. This clonotype was obtained from a female donor with early-stage non-small cell lung cancer. The chain couples TRBV27 to TRBJ2-3; 7 bases are a match to TRBD2. This sample comprised PBMCs, obtained at follow-up. CDR3: CASSSFSGGGKDTQYF. The CDR3 nucleotides are TGTGCCAGCAGTTCCTTCTCTGGGGGGGGGAAAGATACGCAGTATTTT.